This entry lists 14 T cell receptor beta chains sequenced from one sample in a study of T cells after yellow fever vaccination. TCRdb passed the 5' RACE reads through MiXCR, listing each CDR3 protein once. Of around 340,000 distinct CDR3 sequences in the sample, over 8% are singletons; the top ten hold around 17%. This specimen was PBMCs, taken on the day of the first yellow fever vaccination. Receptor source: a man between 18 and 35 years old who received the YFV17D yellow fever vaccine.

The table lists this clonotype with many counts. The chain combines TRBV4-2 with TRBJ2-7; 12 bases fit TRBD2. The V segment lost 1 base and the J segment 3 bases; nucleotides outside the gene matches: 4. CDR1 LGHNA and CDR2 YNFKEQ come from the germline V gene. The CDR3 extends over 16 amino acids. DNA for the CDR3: TGTGCCAGCAGCCAAGTCACTAGCGGGGGGAACTACGAGCAGTACTTC. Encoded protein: CASSQVTSGGNYEQYF.

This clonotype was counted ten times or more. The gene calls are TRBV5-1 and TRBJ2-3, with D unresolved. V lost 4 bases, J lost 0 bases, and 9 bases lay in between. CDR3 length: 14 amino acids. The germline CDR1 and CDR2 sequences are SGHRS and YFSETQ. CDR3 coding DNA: TGCGCCAGCAGCAGAATATCTAGCACAGATACGCAGTATTTT. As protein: CASSRISSTDTQYF.

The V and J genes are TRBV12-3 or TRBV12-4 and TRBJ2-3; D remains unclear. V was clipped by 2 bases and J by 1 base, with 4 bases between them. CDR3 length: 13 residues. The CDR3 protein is CASSLTRTDTQYF. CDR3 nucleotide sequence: TGTGCCAGCAGTTTAACTCGCACAGATACGCAGTATTTT.

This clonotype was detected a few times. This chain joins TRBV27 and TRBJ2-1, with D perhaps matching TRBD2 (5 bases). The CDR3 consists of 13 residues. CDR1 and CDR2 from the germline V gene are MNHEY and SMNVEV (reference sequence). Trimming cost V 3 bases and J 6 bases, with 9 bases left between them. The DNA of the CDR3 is TGTGCCAGCAGTTTCCTAGCACGCAATGAGCAGTTCTTC. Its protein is CASSFLARNEQFF.

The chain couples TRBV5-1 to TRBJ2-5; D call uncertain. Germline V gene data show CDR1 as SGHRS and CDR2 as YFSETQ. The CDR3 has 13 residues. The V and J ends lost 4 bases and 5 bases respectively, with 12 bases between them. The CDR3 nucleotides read TGCGCCAGCAGCGACACTTCGTGGGAGACCCAGTACTTC. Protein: CASSDTSWETQYF.

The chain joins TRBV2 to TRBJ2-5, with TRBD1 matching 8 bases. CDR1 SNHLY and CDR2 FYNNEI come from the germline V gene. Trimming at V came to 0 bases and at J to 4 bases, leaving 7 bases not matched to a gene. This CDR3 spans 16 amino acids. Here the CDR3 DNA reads TGTGCCAGCAGTGAAGCTCGACAGGGGCCGGGAGAGACCCAGTACTTC. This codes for CASSEARQGPGETQYF.

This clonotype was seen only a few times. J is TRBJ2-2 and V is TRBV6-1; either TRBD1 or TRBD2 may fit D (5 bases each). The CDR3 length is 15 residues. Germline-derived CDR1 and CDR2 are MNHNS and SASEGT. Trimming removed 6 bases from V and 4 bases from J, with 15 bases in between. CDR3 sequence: CASRDTWGSTGELFF. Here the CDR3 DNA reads TGTGCCAGCAGAGATACGTGGGGGAGCACCGGGGAGCTGTTTTTT.

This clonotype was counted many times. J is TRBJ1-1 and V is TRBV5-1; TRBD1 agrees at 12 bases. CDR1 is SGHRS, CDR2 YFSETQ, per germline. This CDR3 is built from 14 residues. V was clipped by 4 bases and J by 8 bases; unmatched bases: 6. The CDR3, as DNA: TGCGCCAGCAGCCTGGGACAGGGGGCCGAAGAAGCTTTCTTT. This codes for CASSLGQGAEEAFF.

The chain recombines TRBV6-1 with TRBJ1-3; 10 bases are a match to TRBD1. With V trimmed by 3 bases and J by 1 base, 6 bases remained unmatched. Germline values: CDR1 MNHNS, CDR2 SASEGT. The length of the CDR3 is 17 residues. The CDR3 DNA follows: TGTGCCAGCAGTGACGCGGACAGGGGGTCTTCTGGAAACACCATATATTTT. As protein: CASSDADRGSSGNTIYF.

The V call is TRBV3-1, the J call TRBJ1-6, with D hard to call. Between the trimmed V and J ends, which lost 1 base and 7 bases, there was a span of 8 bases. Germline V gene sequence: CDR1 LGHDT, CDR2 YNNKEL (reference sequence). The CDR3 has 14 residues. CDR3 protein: CASSQVAENSPLHF. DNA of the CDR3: TGTGCCAGCAGCCAAGTAGCAGAGAATTCACCCCTCCACTTT. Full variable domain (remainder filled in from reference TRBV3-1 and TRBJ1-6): DTAVSQTPKYLVTQMGNDKSIKCEQNLGHDTMYWYKQDSKKFLKIMFSYNNKELIINETVPNRFSPKSPDKAHLNLHINSLELGDSAVYFCASSQVAENSPLHFGNGTRLTVT.

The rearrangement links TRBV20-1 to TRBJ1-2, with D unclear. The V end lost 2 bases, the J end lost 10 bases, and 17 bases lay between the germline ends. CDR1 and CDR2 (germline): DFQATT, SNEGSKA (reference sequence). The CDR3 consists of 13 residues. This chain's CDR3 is CSARSPRVGIYTF. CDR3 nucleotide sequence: TGCAGTGCTAGATCGCCCCGGGTAGGGATCTACACCTTC.

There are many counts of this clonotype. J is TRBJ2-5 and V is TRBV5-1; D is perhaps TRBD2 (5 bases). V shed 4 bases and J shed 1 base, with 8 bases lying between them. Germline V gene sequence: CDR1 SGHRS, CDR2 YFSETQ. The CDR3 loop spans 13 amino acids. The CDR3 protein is CASSGRGQETQYF. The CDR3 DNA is TGCGCCAGCAGCGGCCGGGGCCAAGAGACCCAGTACTTC.

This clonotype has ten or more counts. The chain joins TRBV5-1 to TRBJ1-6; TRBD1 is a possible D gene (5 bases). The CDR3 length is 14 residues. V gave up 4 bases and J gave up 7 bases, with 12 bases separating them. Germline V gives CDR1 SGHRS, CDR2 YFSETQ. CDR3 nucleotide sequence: TGCGCCAGCAGCCCCCGGGGGGGGAATTCACCCCTCCACTTT. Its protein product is CASSPRGGNSPLHF. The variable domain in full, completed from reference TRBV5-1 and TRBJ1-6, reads KAGVTQTPRYLIKTRGQQVTLSCSPISGHRSVSWYQQTPGQGLQFLFEYFSETQRNKGNFPGRFSGRQFSNSRSEMNVSTLELGDSALYLCASSPRGGNSPLHFGNGTRLTVT.

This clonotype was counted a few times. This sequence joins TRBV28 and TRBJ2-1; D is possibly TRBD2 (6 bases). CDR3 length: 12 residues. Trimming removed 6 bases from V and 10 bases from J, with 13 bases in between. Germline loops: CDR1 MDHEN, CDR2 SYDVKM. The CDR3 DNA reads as TGTGCCAGCAGGGTGGGAGGCGGGGAGCAGTTCTTC. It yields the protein CASRVGGGEQFF.